One and the same sample provided the 21 T cell receptor beta chains below, sequenced in a study of glioma-infiltrating T cells after dendritic cell vaccination. Here immunoSEQ multiplex PCR was the method, and the copy in TCRdb shows in-frame clones only, minus some. The table includes 90,000 or so clones, over 65% detected once. Source: blood, taken before dendritic cell vaccination. All receptors come from a human donor with glioblastoma.

CDR3 DNA sequence: TGTGCCACGACCCAGCTTGGAGGGATTACACCCCTCCACTTT. Amino acids: CATTQLGGITPLHF. This chain uses TRBV19 with TRBJ1-6; D unclear. This CDR3 comprises 14 residues. Germline V gene lookup returns CDR1 LNHDA and CDR2 SQIVND (reference sequence). V was shortened by 10 bases and J by 11 bases, with 21 bases between the two germline ends.

This sequence joins TRBV28 and TRBJ1-2, with D hard to call. The CDR3 extends over 15 amino acids. CDR1 and CDR2 (germline): MDHEN, SYDVKM. V was cut by 2 bases and J by 8 bases, with 18 bases left in between. DNA for the CDR3: TGTGCCAGCAGTTTACCTGGGCTGAAGTACGACGGCTACACCTTC. It codes for CASSLPGLKYDGYTF.

Concerning this clone: One end of the junction does not line up with germline, which may come from a read error. V and J are TRBV5-1 and TRBJ2-5; D uncertain. The germline V gene has CDR1 SGHRS and CDR2 YFSETQ. The CDR3 is made up of 15 amino acids. In DNA form, the CDR3 reads TGCGCCAGCAGCCCCCGGCTAAGCGATCAAGAAACCCAGTACTTC. It encodes CASSPRLSDQETQYF.

This chain uses TRBV5-1 with TRBJ2-1, with D possibly TRBD2 on 5 matching bases. CDR1 SGHRS and CDR2 YFSETQ come from the germline V gene. Trimming took off 4 bases at V and 2 bases at J, with 13 bases between the two ends. The CDR3 is made up of 15 amino acids. The CDR3 nucleotides are TGCGCCAGCAGCCCCCAGTCCGGGACCTACAATGAGCAGTTCTTC. The encoded protein is CASSPQSGTYNEQFF.

This chain uses TRBV4-1 with TRBJ1-5; TRBD1 matches at 7 bases. Per germline, CDR1 MGHRA and CDR2 YSYEKL. The J segment lost 3 bases and the V segment lost 4 bases, leaving 9 bases of the junction unmatched. There are 16 residues in the CDR3. The CDR3 sequence is CASSPLQGTFNQPQHF. The CDR3 nucleotides are TGCGCCAGCAGCCCATTACAGGGGACCTTCAATCAGCCCCAGCATTTT.

This chain joins TRBV11-3 and TRBJ2-7; unclear D gene. Germline V gives CDR1 SGHNT, CDR2 YENEEA. The germline V and J ends were trimmed by 4 bases and 2 bases, with 6 bases remaining between them. The CDR3 is made up of 12 amino acids. The CDR3: CASSSDTYEQYF. The CDR3 coding sequence is TGTGCCAGCAGCTCTGACACCTACGAGCAGTACTTC.

The chain carries TRBV7-3 and TRBJ2-1; 14 bases map to TRBD2. Trimming took 5 bases from V and 16 from J; bases not matched to a gene: 10. The CDR3 totals 14 residues. From germline, CDR1 is SGHTA and CDR2 FQGTGA. The CDR3 sequence is CASSLGLAGGLVFF. CDR3 nucleotide sequence: TGTGCCAGCAGCCTCGGACTAGCGGGAGGTCTAGTCTTCTTC. Based on the CDR3 plus reference TRBV7-3 and TRBJ2-1, the full variable domain is GAGVSQTPSNKVTEKGKYVELRCDPISGHTALYWYRQSLGQGPEFLIYFQGTGAADDSGLPNDRFFAVRPEGSVSTLKIQRTERGDSAVYLCASSLGLAGGLVFFGPGTRLTVL.

The chain recombines TRBV7-9 with TRBJ2-7, with D maybe TRBD2 (6 bases). Between the trimmed V and J ends, which lost 7 bases and 2 bases, there was a span of 9 bases. This CDR3 has 12 amino acids. The germline gives CDR1 SEHNR, CDR2 FQNEAQ (reference sequence). The CDR3 loop reads CASMEGTYEQYF. The CDR3 DNA reads as TGTGCCAGCATGGAGGGAACCTACGAGCAGTACTTC.

The CDR3 nucleotides read TGTGCCAGCAGTTACTTCCTACAGGGGATGAACACTGAAGCTTTCTTT. Its protein product is CASSYFLQGMNTEAFF. This chain links TRBV6-7 with TRBJ1-1, with TRBD1 identical over 7 bases. TRBV6-7 is an ORF for which the function is uncertain. This CDR3 region has 16 residues. After removal of 1 base from V and 0 bases from J, the junction contained 5 bases not matched to a gene.

The rearrangement joins TRBV5-1 to TRBJ1-2; D perhaps matches TRBD1 (6 bases). The germline V and J ends were trimmed by 1 base and 3 bases, with 10 bases remaining between them. Germline loops: CDR1 SGHRS, CDR2 YFSETQ. The CDR3 is 14 residues long. This CDR3 reads CASSLNRVYYGYTF. CDR3 DNA: TGCGCCAGCAGCTTGAACAGGGTCTACTATGGCTACACCTTC.

The chain combines TRBV7-6 with TRBJ1-3; possible D gene TRBD1, 6 bases. The CDR3 contains 19 residues. Germline V gives CDR1 SGHVS, CDR2 FNYEAQ. Trimming took off 1 base at V and 4 bases at J, with 23 bases between the two ends. CDR3 sequence: CASSLEGRGQDPWGNTIYF. In DNA form, the CDR3 reads TGTGCCAGCAGCTTAGAGGGCAGGGGACAAGATCCATGGGGAAACACCATATATTTT. The full variable domain, completed using reference TRBV7-6 and TRBJ1-3, is GAGVSQSPRYKVTKRGQDVALRCDPISGHVSLYWYRQALGQGPEFLTYFNYEAQQDKSGLPNDRFSAERPEGSISTLTIQRTEQRDSAMYRCASSLEGRGQDPWGNTIYFGEGSWLTVV.

This chain links TRBV14 with TRBJ2-7; D remains ambiguous. The V end was cut by 1 base, the J end by 3 bases, with 7 bases between. The length of the CDR3 is 13 residues. Germline values: CDR1 SGHDN, CDR2 FVKESK. In nucleotides, the CDR3 is TGTGCCAGCAGCCAAGGACTTCTCTACGAGCAGTACTTC. Translated, it gives CASSQGLLYEQYF.

The V gene is TRBV9, the J gene TRBJ2-2, with 7 bases matching TRBD2. Germline lookup yields CDR1 SGDLS and CDR2 YYNGEE. V was clipped by 1 base and J by 2 bases; unmatched bases: 2. The length of the CDR3 is 15 residues. CDR3 residues: CASSVTSENTGELFF. CDR3 coding DNA: TGTGCCAGCAGCGTAACTAGCGAAAACACCGGGGAGCTGTTTTTT.

The chain carries TRBV4-1 and TRBJ1-4; D might be TRBD1 (6 bases). This CDR3 is 15 amino acids long. V was shortened by 1 base and J by 8 bases, with 14 bases between the two germline ends. CDR1 is MGHRA, CDR2 YSYEKL, per germline. CDR3 nucleotide sequence: TGCGCCAGCAGCCAAGGACAGGTTCTTGGAGAAAAACTGTTTTTT. Amino acids: CASSQGQVLGEKLFF.

The V and J genes are TRBV29-1 and TRBJ1-4; D uncertain. The DNA end is more similar to TRBJ2-2, so the J call may be wrong. This CDR3 spans 11 amino acids. Germline CDR1 reads SQVTM; CDR2 reads ANQGSEA. The CDR3 region has the DNA TGCAGCGTTGCTCTACAGGGGGAGCTGTTTTTT. It encodes CSVALQGELFF.

This rearrangement joins TRBV19 to TRBJ2-7; 10 bases agree with TRBD2. V lost 3 bases and J lost 6; bases outside the gene matches: 17. Germline V CDR1 and CDR2: LNHDA, SQIVND (reference sequence). CDR3 length equals 18 residues. For the CDR3, the DNA is TGTGCCAGTAGTATGGGTAGCGGGGGGCCAATGGCTTCAAGCGAGCAGTACTTC. Its translation: CASSMGSGGPMASSEQYF.

This clone has more than one count but fewer than ten. The rearrangement uses TRBV27 and TRBJ1-1, with D hard to call. Germline values: CDR1 MNHEY, CDR2 SMNVEV (reference sequence). V lost 4 bases, J lost 1 base, and 7 bases lay in between. This CDR3 is built from 13 residues. Written as DNA, the CDR3 is TGTGCCAGCAGTTCACAGAGGAACACTGAAGCTTTCTTT. Protein product: CASSSQRNTEAFF.

This sequence joins TRBV18 and TRBJ1-5; D ambiguous. The germline V and J ends were trimmed by 3 bases and 1 base, with 13 bases remaining between them. CDR1 is KGHSH and CDR2 is LQKENI in the germline V gene. The CDR3 extends over 16 amino acids. CDR3 nucleotide sequence: TGTGCCAGCTCACCCCTAGGAGGAGGGAGCAATCAGCCCCAGCATTTT. Its translation: CASSPLGGGSNQPQHF.

V and J are TRBV5-4 and TRBJ2-2; 13 bases are shared with TRBD2. CDR1 SGHNT and CDR2 YYREEE come from the germline V gene (reference sequence). Trimming at V came to 4 bases and at J to 4 bases, leaving 4 bases not matched to a gene. This CDR3 spans 16 amino acids. The CDR3 DNA reads TGTGCCAGCAGCCCCGGGACTAGCGGGGCCACCGGGGAGCTGTTTTTT. This encodes CASSPGTSGATGELFF. The entire variable domain, with the rest obtained from reference TRBV5-4 and TRBJ2-2, is as follows: ETGVTQSPTHLIKTRGQQVTLRCSSQSGHNTVSWYQQALGQGPQFIFQYYREEENGRGNFPPRFSGLQFPNYSSELNVNALELDDSALYLCASSPGTSGATGELFFGEGSRLTVL.

As to this clone: Other DNA sequences within the sample encode an identical CDR3. The chain links TRBV7-2 to TRBJ1-5; D ambiguous. Germline CDR1 is SGHTA and CDR2 is FQGNSA. The CDR3 is 14 amino acids. The germline V and J ends were trimmed by 1 base and 6 bases, with 10 bases remaining between them. This CDR3 reads CASSLEGRSQPQHF. In nucleotides, the CDR3 is TGTGCCAGCAGCTTAGAAGGGAGAAGTCAGCCCCAGCATTTT.

The V and J genes are TRBV7-6 and TRBJ2-7; 7 bases line up with TRBD2. The germline V gene has CDR1 SGHVS and CDR2 FNYEAQ. Unmatched junction bases numbered 6, after V lost 1 base and J lost 3 bases. The CDR3 extends over 15 amino acids. CDR3 loop: CASSLVPGRDYEQYF. The CDR3 bases are TGTGCCAGCAGCTTAGTTCCAGGGAGGGACTACGAGCAGTACTTC. Full variable domain (missing parts from reference TRBV7-6 and TRBJ2-7): GAGVSQSPRYKVTKRGQDVALRCDPISGHVSLYWYRQALGQGPEFLTYFNYEAQQDKSGLPNDRFSAERPEGSISTLTIQRTEQRDSAMYRCASSLVPGRDYEQYFGPGTRLTVT.